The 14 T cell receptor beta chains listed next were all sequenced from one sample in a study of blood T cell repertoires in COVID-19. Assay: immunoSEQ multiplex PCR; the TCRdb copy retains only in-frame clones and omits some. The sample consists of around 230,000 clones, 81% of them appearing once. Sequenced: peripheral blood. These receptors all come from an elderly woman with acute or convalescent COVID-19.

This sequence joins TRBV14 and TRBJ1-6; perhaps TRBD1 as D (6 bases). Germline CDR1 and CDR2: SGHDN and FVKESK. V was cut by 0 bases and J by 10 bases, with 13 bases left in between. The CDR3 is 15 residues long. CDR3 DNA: TGTGCCAGCAGCCAAGATGCAGGGGATTACTCACCCCTCCACTTT. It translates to CASSQDAGDYSPLHF. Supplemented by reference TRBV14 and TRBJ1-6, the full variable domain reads EAGVTQFPSHSVIEKGQTVTLRCDPISGHDNLYWYRRVMGKEIKFLLHFVKESKQDESGMPNNRFLAERTGGTYSTLKVQPAELEDSGVYFCASSQDAGDYSPLHFGNGTRLTVT.

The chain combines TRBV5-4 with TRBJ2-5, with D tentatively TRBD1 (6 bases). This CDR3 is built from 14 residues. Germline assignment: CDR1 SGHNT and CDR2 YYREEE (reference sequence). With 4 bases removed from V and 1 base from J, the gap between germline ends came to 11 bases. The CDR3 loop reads CASSDWTAQETQYF. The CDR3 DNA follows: TGTGCCAGCAGCGACTGGACAGCCCAAGAGACCCAGTACTTC.

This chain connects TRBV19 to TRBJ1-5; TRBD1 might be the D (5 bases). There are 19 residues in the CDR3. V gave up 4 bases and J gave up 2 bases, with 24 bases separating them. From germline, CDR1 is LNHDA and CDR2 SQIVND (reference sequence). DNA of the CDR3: TGTGCCAGTAGTAGTAGGATAGGTCCCGGCCAGGGTCGCAATCAGCCCCAGCATTTT. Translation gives CASSSRIGPGQGRNQPQHF.

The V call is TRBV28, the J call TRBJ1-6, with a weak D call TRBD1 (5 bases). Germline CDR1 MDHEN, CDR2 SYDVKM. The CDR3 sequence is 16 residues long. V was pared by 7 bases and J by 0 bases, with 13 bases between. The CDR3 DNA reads TGTGCCAGCAAGATCCCGGGGGACTCCTATAATTCACCCCTCCACTTT. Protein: CASKIPGDSYNSPLHF.

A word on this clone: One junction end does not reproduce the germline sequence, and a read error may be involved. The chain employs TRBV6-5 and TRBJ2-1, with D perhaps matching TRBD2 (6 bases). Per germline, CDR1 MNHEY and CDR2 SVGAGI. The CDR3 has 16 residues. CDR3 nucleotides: TGTGCCAGCAGTTACTCGGCGGGGAGGTCCTTCAATGAGCAGTTCTTC. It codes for CASSYSAGRSFNEQFF.

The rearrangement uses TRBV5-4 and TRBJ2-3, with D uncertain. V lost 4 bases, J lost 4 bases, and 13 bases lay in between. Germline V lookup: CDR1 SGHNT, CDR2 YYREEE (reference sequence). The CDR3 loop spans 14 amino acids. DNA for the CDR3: TGTGCCAGCAGCCCGGAACAGAATTCAGATACGCAGTATTTT. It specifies CASSPEQNSDTQYF.

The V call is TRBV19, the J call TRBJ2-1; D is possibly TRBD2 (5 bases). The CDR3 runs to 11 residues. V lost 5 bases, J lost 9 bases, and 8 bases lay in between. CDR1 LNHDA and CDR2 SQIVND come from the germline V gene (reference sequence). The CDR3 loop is CASSLRGEQFF. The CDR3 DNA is TGTGCCAGTAGTCTCCGGGGTGAGCAGTTCTTC.

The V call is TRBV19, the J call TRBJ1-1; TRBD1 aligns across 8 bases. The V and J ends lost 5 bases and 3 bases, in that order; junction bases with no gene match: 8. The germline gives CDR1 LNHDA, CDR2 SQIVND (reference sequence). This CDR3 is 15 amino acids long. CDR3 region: CASSVTTGDYTEAFF. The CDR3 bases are TGTGCCAGTAGTGTGACGACAGGGGATTACACTGAAGCTTTCTTT. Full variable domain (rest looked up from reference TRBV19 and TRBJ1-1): DGGITQSPKYLFRKEGQNVTLSCEQNLNHDAMYWYRQDPGQGLRLIYYSQIVNDFQKGDIAEGYSVSREKKESFPLTVTSAQKNPTAFYLCASSVTTGDYTEAFFGQGTRLTVV.

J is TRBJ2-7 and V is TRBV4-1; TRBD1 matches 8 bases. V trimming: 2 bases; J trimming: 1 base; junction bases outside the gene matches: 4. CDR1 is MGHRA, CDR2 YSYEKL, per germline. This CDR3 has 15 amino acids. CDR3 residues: CASSQSGQGSYEQYF. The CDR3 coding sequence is TGCGCCAGCAGCCAATCCGGACAGGGTTCCTACGAGCAGTACTTC.

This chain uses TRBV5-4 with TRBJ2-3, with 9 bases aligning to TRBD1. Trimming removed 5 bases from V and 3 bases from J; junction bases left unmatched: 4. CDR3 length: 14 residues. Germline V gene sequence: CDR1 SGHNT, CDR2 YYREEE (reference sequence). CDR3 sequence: CASRSDRGTDTQYF. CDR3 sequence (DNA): TGTGCCAGCAGATCGGACAGGGGAACAGATACGCAGTATTTT.

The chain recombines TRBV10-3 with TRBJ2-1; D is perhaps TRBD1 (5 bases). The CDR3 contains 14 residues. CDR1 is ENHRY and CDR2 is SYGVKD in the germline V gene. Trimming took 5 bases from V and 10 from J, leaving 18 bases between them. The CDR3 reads CAISSRVQSSEQFF. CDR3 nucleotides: TGTGCCATCAGTAGCAGGGTTCAGTCGTCGGAGCAGTTCTTC.

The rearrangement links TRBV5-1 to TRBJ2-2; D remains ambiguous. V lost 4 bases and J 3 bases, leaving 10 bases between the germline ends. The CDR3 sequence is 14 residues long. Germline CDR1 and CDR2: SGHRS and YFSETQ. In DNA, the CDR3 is TGCGCCAGCAGCCCGCAGACTCACACCGGGGAGCTGTTTTTT. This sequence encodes CASSPQTHTGELFF.

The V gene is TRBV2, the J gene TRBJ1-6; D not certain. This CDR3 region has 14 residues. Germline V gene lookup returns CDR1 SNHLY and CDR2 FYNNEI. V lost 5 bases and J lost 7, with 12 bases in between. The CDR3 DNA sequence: TGTGCCAGCAGTCGGAGGGCGGAAAATTCACCCCTCCACTTT. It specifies CASSRRAENSPLHF.

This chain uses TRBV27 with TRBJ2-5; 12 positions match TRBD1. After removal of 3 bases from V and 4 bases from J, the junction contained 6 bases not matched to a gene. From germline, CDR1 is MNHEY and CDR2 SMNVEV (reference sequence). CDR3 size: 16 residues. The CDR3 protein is CASSLLGQGAGETQYF. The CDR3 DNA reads TGTGCCAGCAGTTTGTTGGGACAGGGGGCTGGAGAGACCCAGTACTTC.